The 18 T cell receptor beta chains below were found in one sample sequenced in a study of technical replicates of blood from a handful of donors. Profiling relied on immunoSEQ multiplex PCR, and the TCRdb table lists in-frame clones only, not all of them. Of tens of thousands of clones listed, 90% to 95% are singletons. Sequencing was performed on PBMCs. Receptors were obtained from a human donor in good health. Some clones in this sample may be carry-over from other donors' samples.

V is TRBV30 and J is TRBJ2-2, with TRBD1 matching 7 bases. Germline lookup yields CDR1 GTSNPN and CDR2 SVGIG (reference sequence). V lost 3 bases to trimming and J lost 3 bases; unmatched junction nucleotides: 7. This CDR3 contains 15 residues. In DNA, the CDR3 is TGTGCCTGGAGGAGAGACAGGGTTGACACCGGGGAGCTGTTTTTT. Encoded protein: CAWRRDRVDTGELFF.

V usage is TRBV7-9 and J usage is TRBJ2-5, with 7 positions matching TRBD1. This CDR3 is 17 amino acids long. With V trimmed by 3 bases and J by 2 bases, 12 bases remained unmatched. From germline, CDR1 is SEHNR and CDR2 FQNEAQ (reference sequence). CDR3 DNA sequence: TGTGCCAGCAGCTTGGGGTGGGGCCAGGGGGATCAAGAGACCCAGTACTTC. It is translated as CASSLGWGQGDQETQYF.

The J gene is TRBJ2-2, the V gene TRBV5-4; 7 bases map to TRBD1. The V and J ends lost 3 bases and 0 bases, in that order; junction bases with no gene match: 11. The CDR3 is 18 amino acids. Germline V CDR1 and CDR2: SGHNT, YYREEE (reference sequence). Written as DNA, the CDR3 is TGTGCCAGCAGCTCAGTCAAAGGGGGCTGGTCGAACACCGGGGAGCTGTTTTTT. Its translation: CASSSVKGGWSNTGELFF.

The gene calls are TRBV4-3 and TRBJ2-1; 7 positions match TRBD2. The CDR3 extends over 16 amino acids. Germline loops: CDR1 LGHNA, CDR2 YSLEER. J was trimmed by 5 bases and V by 2 bases; bases with no gene match: 9. CDR3 DNA sequence: TGCGCCAGCAGCCAACAGCGGGGCCTGGGTCACAATGAGCAGTTCTTC. It encodes CASSQQRGLGHNEQFF.

This clone was seen only once. The V and J genes are TRBV6-5 and TRBJ1-2, with 8 bases lining up with TRBD1. Unmatched junction bases numbered 5, after V lost 4 bases and J lost 4 bases. CDR3 size: 14 residues. Germline-derived CDR1 and CDR2 are MNHEY and SVGAGI. CDR3 coding DNA: TGTGCCAGCAGTTTGACAGGGGCTGGCTATGGCTACACCTTC. It translates to CASSLTGAGYGYTF.

This clone was seen once. The chain uses TRBV7-8 and TRBJ2-2; unclear D gene. The CDR3 contains 14 residues. Trimming shortened V by 8 bases and J by 0 bases, and 10 bases separated the two germline ends. Per the germline V gene, CDR1 is SGHVS and CDR2 is FQNEAQ. CDR3 loop: CASWRFANTGELFF. CDR3 nucleotides: TGTGCCAGCTGGCGGTTCGCGAACACCGGGGAGCTGTTTTTT.

The CDR3: CASGLAGASIAKNIQYF. In DNA, the CDR3 is TGTGCTAGTGGTCTTGCGGGGGCCTCCATAGCCAAAAACATTCAGTACTTC. The gene calls are TRBV12-5 and TRBJ2-4, with D tentatively TRBD2 (7 bases). The CDR3 runs 17 residues. The V and J ends lost 5 bases and 0 bases respectively, with 17 bases between them. CDR1 is LGHNT and CDR2 is FRNRAP in the germline V gene.

V is TRBV11-2 and J is TRBJ2-2, with TRBD1 matching 8 bases. Germline values: CDR1 SGHAT, CDR2 FQNNGV. This CDR3 spans 16 amino acids. Unmatched junction bases numbered 2, after V lost 2 bases and J lost 0 bases. CDR3 in amino acids: CASSLYRGANTGELFF. The CDR3 DNA reads as TGTGCCAGCAGCTTATACAGGGGGGCGAACACCGGGGAGCTGTTTTTT.

The rearrangement links TRBV18 to TRBJ2-1, with 9 bases identical to TRBD2. CDR1 and CDR2 (germline): KGHSH, LQKENI. V shed 7 bases, J shed 9 bases, and the junction held 7 bases outside the gene matches. The CDR3 is made up of 13 amino acids. The chain's CDR3 is CASFRGGGSEQFF. For the CDR3, the DNA is TGTGCCAGCTTTCGCGGGGGGGGTTCTGAGCAGTTCTTC. The complete variable domain, with remaining parts taken from reference TRBV18 and TRBJ2-1, reads NAGVMQNPRHLVRRRGQEARLRCSPMKGHSHVYWYRQLPEEGLKFMVYLQKENIIDESGMPKERFSAEFPKEGPSILRIQQVVRGDSAAYFCASFRGGGSEQFFGPGTRLTVL.

This clone was found once. The chain uses TRBV7-2 and TRBJ1-6; D remains unclear. V was clipped by 5 bases and J by 1 base, with 15 bases between them. CDR3 size: 17 residues. The germline gives CDR1 SGHTA, CDR2 FQGNSA. In DNA form, the CDR3 reads TGTGCCAGCAGCCCCCCCTTAGAACGATCCTATAATTCACCCCTCCACTTT. It translates to CASSPPLERSYNSPLHF.

J is TRBJ1-4 and V is TRBV6-1, with D unresolved. This CDR3 comprises 13 residues. CDR1 MNHNS and CDR2 SASEGT come from the germline V gene. Deletions cut 2 bases from V and 8 bases from J, with 9 bases between. In nucleotides, the CDR3 is TGTGCCAGCAGTGAATATCGCAGGGAAAAACTGTTTTTT. Its protein product is CASSEYRREKLFF.

The sample holds one count of this clone. V usage is TRBV29-1 and J usage is TRBJ2-2; perhaps TRBD2 as D (5 bases). Germline V gene lookup returns CDR1 SQVTM and CDR2 ANQGSEA. Deletions cut 4 bases from V and 0 bases from J, with 9 bases between. The CDR3 length is 14 residues. As DNA, the CDR3 is TGCAGCGTTGTTCCGGGGACGAACACCGGGGAGCTGTTTTTT. As protein: CSVVPGTNTGELFF.

The rearrangement joins TRBV29-1 to TRBJ2-7, with D tentatively TRBD1 (5 bases). Germline lookup yields CDR1 SQVTM and CDR2 ANQGSEA. With 6 bases removed from V and 6 bases from J, the gap between germline ends came to 21 bases. CDR3 length: 14 amino acids. DNA for the CDR3: TGCAGCGTCGGACGAGACAGCGCCCCAGGCGAGCAGTACTTC. This codes for CSVGRDSAPGEQYF.

The V gene is TRBV21-1, the J gene TRBJ1-2; whether TRBD1, the table's D call, matches the DNA was not checked. TRBV21-1 is shown as a pseudogene. This CDR3 contains 17 residues. In nucleotides, the CDR3 is TGTGCCAGCAGCAAATCGGCCAGGGGACGACTTAACTATGGCTACACCTTC. It is translated as CASSKSARGRLNYGYTF.

The CDR3 here is CASSYKGKEGNQPQHF. CDR3 coding DNA: TGTGCCAGCAGTTACAAGGGGAAAGAGGGCAATCAGCCCCAGCATTTT. The gene calls are TRBV6-5 and TRBJ1-5, with a weak D call TRBD1 (5 bases). The CDR3 runs to 16 residues. V dropped 2 bases and J dropped 2 bases, with 13 bases sitting between them. Germline V gene sequence: CDR1 MNHEY, CDR2 SVGAGI.

The chain employs TRBV7-9 and TRBJ2-3; D perhaps matches TRBD2 (5 bases). V lost 2 bases and J 1 base, leaving 10 bases between the germline ends. In germline, CDR1 is SEHNR, CDR2 FQNEAQ (reference sequence). This CDR3 is 15 amino acids long. CDR3 amino acids: CASSLLAGRTDTQYF. The DNA for the CDR3 is TGTGCCAGCAGCTTACTTGCGGGCCGCACAGATACGCAGTATTTT.

Only one count was recorded for this clone. This chain joins TRBV5-1 and TRBJ2-3; 15 bases agree with TRBD2. The V gene end was trimmed by 0 bases and the J gene end by 6 bases; junction bases not matched to a gene: 5. CDR1 is SGHRS and CDR2 is YFSETQ in the germline V gene. This CDR3 comprises 17 residues. Here the CDR3 DNA reads TGCGCCAGCAGCTTGGGGACTAGCGGGGGGGCAAGGGATACGCAGTATTTT. Protein product: CASSLGTSGGARDTQYF.

On this clone: The DNA is omitted, as the CDR3 cannot be located on it reliably, and the CDR3 follows TCRdb's listing. J is TRBJ1-6 and V is TRBV27; whether TRBD1, the table's D call, matches the DNA was not checked. Germline loops: CDR1 MNHEY, CDR2 SMNVEV (reference sequence). Ends included, the CDR3 has 15 residues. CDR3: CASSSSTGGFSPLHF.